This T cell receptor (beta chain) came from a study of cytomegalovirus exposure and HLA in healthy donors. Study-level information: Early on, a data release was issued that held roughly 80 million unique TCRs from HLA-typed donors. Study conclusions and caveats: When a later analysis was performed, an Asian-associated ancestry cluster reportedly had fewer N-insertions than the approximately 700-donor mean. A highly shared variant cluster was judged a likely technical artifact.

PCR employed 60 Vbeta and 13 Jbeta primers. TCRdb keeps only in-frame clones here, not all; method: immunoSEQ multiplex PCR. The sample contains about 79,000 clones, less than 80% of which appear only once. CDR1 and CDR2 from the germline V gene are MDHEN and SYDVKM. After removal of 3 bases from V and 4 bases from J, the junction contained 4 bases not matched to a gene. The CDR3 contains 15 residues. Note on this clone: Its antigen is unknown.

Material for sequencing was PBMCs. The clonotype originates from a man between 40 and 49 years old in good health and CMV-seropositive. This chain joins TRBV28 and TRBJ2-5; 11 bases align to TRBD2. The CDR3 spells CASSLRLAGGETQYF. The CDR3 DNA follows: TGTGCCAGCAGTTTGCGGCTAGCGGGGGGAGAGACCCAGTACTTC. Filled out from reference TRBV28 and TRBJ2-5, the complete variable domain reads DVKVTQSSRYLVKRTGEKVFLECVQDMDHENMFWYRQDPGLGLRLIYFSYDVKMKEKGDIPEGYSVSREKKERFSLILESASTNQTSMYLCASSLRLAGGETQYFGPGTRLLVL.